The rows below give T cell receptor beta chains drawn from one sample of a study of technical replicates of blood from a few donors. TCRdb keeps only in-frame clones here, not all; method: immunoSEQ multiplex PCR. Here the sample spans over 90,000 clones, about 95% being singletons. The material sequenced was T cells isolated from PBMCs. These receptors originate from a human donor in good health. Each CDR3 is given with its conserved first and last residue. A D gene is named only where the DNA matches it firmly. Not every row has a clone size; where given, it reads once, few, many or a size class.

CDR3 length: 14; D gene: TRBD1; J gene: TRBJ1-1; clone size: .; V gene: TRBV27; CDR3 protein: CASSLSTGITEAFF; CDR3 DNA: TGTGCCAGCAGTTTATCGACAGGGATCACTGAAGCTTTCTTT
CDR3 length: 18; D gene: TRBD2; J gene: TRBJ2-5; clone size: .; V gene: TRBV7-9; CDR3 protein: CASSLEVSSGGAQETQYF; CDR3 DNA: TGTGCCAGCAGCTTAGAAGTTTCTAGCGGGGGGGCCCAAGAGACCCAGTACTTC
CDR3 length: 16; D gene: TRBD1; J gene: TRBJ2-2; clone size: .; V gene: TRBV2; CDR3 protein: CASSGGTGVGTGELFF; CDR3 DNA: TGTGCCAGCAGTGGTGGGACAGGGGTGGGAACCGGGGAGCTGTTTTTT
CDR3 length: 15; D gene: .; J gene: TRBJ2-5; clone size: .; V gene: TRBV9; CDR3 protein: CASSGGTGFQETQYF; CDR3 DNA: TGTGCCAGCAGCGGGGGAACAGGGTTCCAAGAGACCCAGTACTTC
CDR3 length: 15; D gene: .; J gene: TRBJ1-1; clone size: few; V gene: TRBV7-9; CDR3 protein: CASSSPQALNTEAFF; CDR3 DNA: TGTGCCAGCAGCTCACCACAGGCTCTGAACACTGAAGCTTTCTTT
CDR3 length: 15; D gene: .; J gene: TRBJ1-5; clone size: .; V gene: TRBV27; CDR3 protein: CASSGGHNLGQPQHF; CDR3 DNA: TGTGCCAGCAGTGGCGGACATAACTTAGGGCAGCCCCAGCATTTT
CDR3 length: 18; D gene: TRBD2; J gene: TRBJ2-3; clone size: .; V gene: TRBV28; CDR3 protein: CASRPGGLAGASTDTQYF; CDR3 DNA: TGTGCCAGCAGGCCTGGGGGGCTAGCGGGAGCATCCACAGATACGCAGTATTTT
CDR3 length: 14; D gene: TRBD1; J gene: TRBJ2-7; clone size: once; V gene: TRBV6-1; CDR3 protein: CASSSDRASYEQYF; CDR3 DNA: TGTGCCAGCAGTTCGGACAGGGCTTCCTACGAGCAGTACTTC
CDR3 length: 15; D gene: TRBD1; J gene: TRBJ1-1; clone size: .; V gene: TRBV2; CDR3 protein: CASSKKQGANTEAFF; CDR3 DNA: TGTGCCAGCAGTAAAAAACAGGGGGCGAACACTGAAGCTTTCTTT
CDR3 length: 16; D gene: .; J gene: TRBJ1-2; clone size: .; V gene: TRBV4-1; CDR3 protein: CASSQEGTGGFYGYTF; CDR3 DNA: TGCGCCAGCAGCCAAGAGGGGACGGGAGGGTTCTATGGCTACACCTTC
CDR3 length: 17; D gene: .; J gene: TRBJ1-1; clone size: .; V gene: TRBV4-2; CDR3 protein: CASSQEHAGLMNTEAFF; CDR3 DNA: TGTGCCAGCAGCCAAGAGCACGCGGGGCTCATGAACACTGAAGCTTTCTTT
CDR3 length: 13; D gene: .; J gene: TRBJ2-1; clone size: .; V gene: TRBV28; CDR3 protein: CASSDTGDNEQFF; CDR3 DNA: TGTGCCAGCAGTGACACAGGAGACAATGAGCAGTTCTTC
CDR3 length: 15; D gene: .; J gene: TRBJ2-6; clone size: .; V gene: TRBV7-3; CDR3 protein: CASSFGGSGANVLTF; CDR3 DNA: TGTGCCAGCAGCTTCGGGGGCTCTGGGGCCAACGTCCTGACTTTC
CDR3 length: 15; D gene: .; J gene: TRBJ1-1; clone size: .; V gene: TRBV5-1; CDR3 protein: CASSPGQLENTEAFF; CDR3 DNA: TGCGCCAGCAGCCCCGGACAGCTCGAGAACACTGAAGCTTTCTTT
CDR3 length: 14; D gene: .; J gene: TRBJ2-1; clone size: once; V gene: TRBV5-1; CDR3 protein: CASSISGPYNEQFF; CDR3 DNA: TGCGCCAGCAGCATTAGCGGACCCTACAATGAGCAGTTCTTC
CDR3 length: 15; D gene: .; J gene: TRBJ2-7; clone size: once; V gene: TRBV28; CDR3 protein: CASSPSMNFVNEQYF; CDR3 DNA: TGTGCCAGCAGTCCTTCGATGAACTTCGTCAACGAGCAGTACTTC
CDR3 length: 12; D gene: .; J gene: TRBJ2-7; clone size: .; V gene: TRBV6-5; CDR3 protein: CASSSGPGGQYF; CDR3 DNA: TGTGCCAGCAGTTCAGGGCCAGGCGGCCAGTACTTC
CDR3 length: 15; D gene: TRBD2; J gene: TRBJ2-1; clone size: .; V gene: TRBV19; CDR3 protein: CASSVAGAPYNEQFF; CDR3 DNA: TGTGCCAGTAGTGTAGCGGGAGCCCCCTACAATGAGCAGTTCTTC
CDR3 length: 13; D gene: .; J gene: TRBJ2-7; clone size: .; V gene: TRBV5-1; CDR3 protein: CASSLVADYEQYF; CDR3 DNA: TGCGCCAGCAGCTTGGTGGCAGACTACGAGCAGTACTTC
CDR3 length: 13; D gene: .; J gene: TRBJ1-5; clone size: .; V gene: TRBV10-3; CDR3 protein: CAISDTGNQPQHF; CDR3 DNA: TGTGCCATCAGCGATACTGGCAATCAGCCCCAGCATTTT
CDR3 length: 15; D gene: TRBD1; J gene: TRBJ1-1; clone size: .; V gene: TRBV5-4; CDR3 protein: CASSTRTGPDTEAFF; CDR3 DNA: TGTGCCAGCAGCACCCGGACAGGGCCGGACACTGAAGCTTTCTTT
CDR3 length: 13; D gene: .; J gene: TRBJ2-3; clone size: .; V gene: TRBV4-1; CDR3 protein: CASSHREADTQYF; CDR3 DNA: TGCGCCAGCAGCCATAGGGAGGCAGATACGCAGTATTTT
CDR3 length: 15; D gene: .; J gene: TRBJ1-5; clone size: once; V gene: TRBV9; CDR3 protein: CASSVGGGGNQPQHF; CDR3 DNA: TGTGCCAGCAGCGTAGGGGGAGGTGGCAATCAGCCCCAGCATTTT
CDR3 length: 18; D gene: .; J gene: TRBJ2-4; clone size: .; V gene: TRBV27; CDR3 protein: CASSLTSTGFLAKNIQYF; CDR3 DNA: TGTGCCAGCAGTTTAACCTCGACAGGTTTTCTAGCCAAAAACATTCAGTACTTC
CDR3 length: 12; D gene: TRBD1; J gene: TRBJ2-5; clone size: .; V gene: TRBV10-1; CDR3 protein: CATGQGDETQYF; CDR3 DNA: TGCGCCACAGGACAGGGAGACGAGACCCAGTACTTC
CDR3 length: 14; D gene: .; J gene: TRBJ1-5; clone size: .; V gene: TRBV6-5; CDR3 protein: CASSYSTGDQPQHF; CDR3 DNA: TGTGCCAGCAGTTACTCGACGGGGGATCAGCCCCAGCATTTT
CDR3 length: 15; D gene: .; J gene: TRBJ1-1; clone size: .; V gene: TRBV23-1; CDR3 protein: CASSQSGAWNTEAFF; CDR3 DNA: TGCGCCAGCAGTCAATCGGGAGCCTGGAACACTGAAGCTTTCTTT
CDR3 length: 16; D gene: TRBD1; J gene: TRBJ2-7; clone size: .; V gene: TRBV2; CDR3 protein: CASEIPRDRGSYEQYF; CDR3 DNA: TGTGCCAGCGAAATACCTAGGGACAGGGGTAGCTACGAGCAGTACTTC
CDR3 length: 11; D gene: .; J gene: TRBJ2-1; clone size: .; V gene: TRBV27; CDR3 protein: CASSKGHWQFF; CDR3 DNA: TGTGCCAGCAGTAAGGGACATTGGCAGTTCTTC
CDR3 length: 15; D gene: TRBD1; J gene: TRBJ2-7; clone size: .; V gene: TRBV4-1; CDR3 protein: CASSLEPGQAREQYF; CDR3 DNA: TGCGCCAGCAGCCTAGAACCAGGACAGGCTAGAGAGCAGTACTTC
CDR3 length: 17; D gene: TRBD2; J gene: TRBJ2-5; clone size: .; V gene: TRBV9; CDR3 protein: CASSAEASGGARETQYF; CDR3 DNA: TGTGCCAGCAGCGCAGAGGCTAGCGGGGGGGCCCGGGAGACCCAGTACTTC
CDR3 length: 13; D gene: .; J gene: TRBJ1-2; clone size: .; V gene: TRBV6-6; CDR3 protein: CASSYDRNYGYTF; CDR3 DNA: TGTGCCAGCAGCTATGACAGGAACTATGGCTACACCTTC
CDR3 length: 14; D gene: TRBD1; J gene: TRBJ1-1; clone size: .; V gene: TRBV6-1; CDR3 protein: CASSSGQGRLEAFF; CDR3 DNA: TGTGCCAGCAGTTCCGGACAGGGACGGCTTGAAGCTTTCTTT
CDR3 length: 13; D gene: .; J gene: TRBJ2-7; clone size: .; V gene: TRBV6-5; CDR3 protein: CASSYFQGGEQYF; CDR3 DNA: TGTGCCAGCAGTTACTTCCAGGGGGGCGAGCAGTACTTC
CDR3 length: 12; D gene: .; J gene: TRBJ2-3; clone size: .; V gene: TRBV18; CDR3 protein: CASSPRDMTQYF; CDR3 DNA: TGTGCCAGCTCACCACGGGACATGACGCAGTATTTT
CDR3 length: 11; D gene: .; J gene: TRBJ2-7; clone size: .; V gene: TRBV10-3; CDR3 protein: CAISDYYEQYF; CDR3 DNA: TGTGCCATCAGTGATTACTACGAGCAGTACTTC
CDR3 length: 13; D gene: TRBD1; J gene: TRBJ1-2; clone size: .; V gene: TRBV6-1; CDR3 protein: CASTPDRGGHYTF; CDR3 DNA: TGTGCCAGCACCCCAGACAGGGGAGGTCACTACACCTTC
CDR3 length: 13; D gene: TRBD1; J gene: TRBJ2-5; clone size: .; V gene: TRBV28; CDR3 protein: CATRDRGVETQYF; CDR3 DNA: TGTGCCACCCGGGACAGGGGCGTGGAGACCCAGTACTTC
CDR3 length: 15; D gene: .; J gene: TRBJ2-5; clone size: once; V gene: TRBV7-6; CDR3 protein: CASSLTAGASGTQYF; CDR3 DNA: TGTGCCAGCAGCTTAACGGCGGGGGCTTCAGGGACCCAGTACTTC